This TCR beta chain derives from a study of blood T cell repertoires in COVID-19. About the research overall: Acute-phase and convalescent COVID-19 samples originated in the United States, Italy and Spain.

Original processing notes: Reference gene primer amplification yielded estimated nucleated cell counts. Produced via immunoSEQ multiplex PCR; TCRdb's table is partial and in-frame only. V, J and clone size are those of that table, while D and trimming were read from the DNA. The sample has 200,000 or so clones, 80% to 85% seen once. CDR3 length equals 13 residues. Germline values: CDR1 SGHRS, CDR2 YFSETQ. V was pared by 6 bases and J by 4 bases, with 14 bases between. The sequenced sample consisted of peripheral blood. The sequence derives from a woman aged 55-69 years who had recovered from COVID-19. The chain has TRBV5-1 and TRBJ2-7; the D gene is possibly TRBD1 (6 bases). For the CDR3, the DNA is TGCGCCAGCAAGTTGCCAGGGGCATACGAGCAGTACTTC. Amino acids: CASKLPGAYEQYF.